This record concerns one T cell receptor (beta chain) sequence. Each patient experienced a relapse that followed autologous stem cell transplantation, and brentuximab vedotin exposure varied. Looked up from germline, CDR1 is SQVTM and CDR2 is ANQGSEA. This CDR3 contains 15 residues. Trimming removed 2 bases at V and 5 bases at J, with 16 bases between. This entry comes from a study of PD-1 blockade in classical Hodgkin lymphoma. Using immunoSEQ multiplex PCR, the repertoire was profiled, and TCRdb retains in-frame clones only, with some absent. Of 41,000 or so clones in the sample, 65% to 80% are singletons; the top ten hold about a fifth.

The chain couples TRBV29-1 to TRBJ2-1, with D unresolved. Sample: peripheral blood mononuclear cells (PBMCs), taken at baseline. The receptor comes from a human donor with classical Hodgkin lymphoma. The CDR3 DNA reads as TGCAGCGTTGAATGGATGAAGAAGTTGGACAATGAGCAGTTCTTC. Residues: CSVEWMKKLDNEQFF.